The 3 T cell receptor beta chains below all came from one sample that was sequenced in a study of identifying expanded T cells in peripheral blood. This table comes from immunoSEQ multiplex PCR, and its TCRdb copy is limited to in-frame clones, with some not included. The repertoire includes 100,000 to 150,000 clones, 86% of them detected once, and 8.4% sits in the top ten. The material sequenced was blood. Every receptor here comes from a person between 18 and 75 years old in good health.

CDR3: CASSFGTQETQYF. Here the CDR3 DNA reads TGTGCCAGCAGCTTTGGGACACAAGAGACCCAGTACTTC. The rearrangement uses TRBV7-3 and TRBJ2-5; D might be TRBD1 (6 bases). CDR3 length equals 13 residues. The V and J ends lost 3 bases and 2 bases respectively, with 7 bases between them. CDR1 is SGHTA, CDR2 FQGTGA, per germline.

The chain joins TRBV18 to TRBJ2-3; TRBD2 is a possible D gene (5 bases). V lost 3 bases, J lost 4 bases, and 8 bases lay in between. Germline assignment: CDR1 KGHSH and CDR2 LQKENI. The CDR3 has 13 residues. CDR3 sequence reads: CASSPPGADTQYF. The DNA of the CDR3 is TGTGCCAGCTCACCTCCCGGGGCAGATACGCAGTATTTT.

This clone was detected a few times. The chain is built from TRBV13 and TRBJ1-2; 11 nucleotides match TRBD1. The CDR3 runs to 15 residues. Germline CDR1 is PRHDT and CDR2 is FYEKMQ (reference sequence). Trimming at V came to 5 bases and at J to 8 bases, leaving 10 bases not matched to a gene. The CDR3 coding sequence is TGTGCCAGCAGCCCAGCCGGGACAGGGGGAGGAGGCTACACCTTC. It encodes CASSPAGTGGGGYTF.